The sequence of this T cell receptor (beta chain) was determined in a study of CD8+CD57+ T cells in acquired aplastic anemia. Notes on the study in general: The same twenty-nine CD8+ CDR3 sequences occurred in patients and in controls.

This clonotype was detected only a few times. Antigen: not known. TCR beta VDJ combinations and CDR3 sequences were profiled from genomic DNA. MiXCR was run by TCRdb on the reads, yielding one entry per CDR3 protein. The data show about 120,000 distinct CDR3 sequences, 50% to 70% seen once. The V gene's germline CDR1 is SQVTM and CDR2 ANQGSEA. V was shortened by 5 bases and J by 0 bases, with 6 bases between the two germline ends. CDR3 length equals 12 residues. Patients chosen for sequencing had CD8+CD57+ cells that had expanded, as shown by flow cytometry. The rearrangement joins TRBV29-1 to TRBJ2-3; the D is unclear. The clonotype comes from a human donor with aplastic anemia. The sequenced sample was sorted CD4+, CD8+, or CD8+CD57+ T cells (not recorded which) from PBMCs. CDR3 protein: CSVFLSTDTQYF. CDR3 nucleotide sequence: TGCAGCGTTTTTCTTAGCACAGATACGCAGTATTTT.